Listed below are T cell receptor beta chains from one sample, sequenced in a study of T cells in Graves' hyperthyroidism and ophthalmopathy. TCRdb analysed the multiplex PCR reads with MiXCR anew, one entry per CDR3 protein. The data hold a few hundred thousand distinct CDR3 sequences, with about 16% observed a single time. What was sequenced was blood. These receptors were collected from a woman younger than 45 with Graves' ophthalmopathy. CDR3s leave out the opening cysteine and the closing phenylalanine or tryptophan. Fields, in order: V gene, CDR3 protein.

>TRBV6-6
ASSYRLAGEKQF
>TRBV6-1
ASSSSGAVQETQY
>TRBV5-1
ASRVDTPTGELF
>TRBV7-2
ASSLGGSGISEQY
>TRBV27
ASSVGRGDGGQY
>TRBV10-2
ASSFRTNASSGANVLT
>TRBV20-1
SAREASNSYEQY
>TRBV6-2/TRBV6-3
ASRETSGPYEQY
>TRBV5-1
ASSLTGTGGEQY
>TRBV20-1
SARLRGETEAF
>TRBV20-1
TPDRGVNTEAF
>TRBV4-3
ASSQDQSSGYEQY
>TRBV6-9
ASSSGGGAF
>TRBV4-1
ASSDPAGRHEQF
>TRBV20-1
RIKRGSLFDTQY
>TRBV11-2
ASSLEAGGRSPLH
>TRBV3-1
ASSQESPRLF
>TRBV5-1
ASSLLWSSYEQY
>TRBV4-3
ASSQLNLDGYT
>TRBV3-1
ASSHEAGGQFEQY
>TRBV28
ASTPTGGATSGANVLT
>TRBV6-2/TRBV6-3
ASSYRSIQEGTEAF
>TRBV29-1
SAQTGAGANVLT
>TRBV24-1
ATRTTQNTEAF
>TRBV30
ASQAGGTDTQY
>TRBV20-1
SARERAGREQF
>TRBV7-2
ASSQEEQGYEQY
>TRBV7-9
ASSSTGSLGGYT
>TRBV7-9
ASTPALVGAGELF
>TRBV7-6
ASSRDGLGQY
>TRBV6-2/TRBV6-3
ASRQGRRAGYT
>TRBV20-1
SANLDTGRSYNEQF
>TRBV19
ASSIAPRGFEQF
>TRBV11-2
ASSLAGVGPNEKLF
>TRBV30
AWRRTLPSYNEQF
>TRBV6-1
ASSLLGLAGTPNEQF
>TRBV7-8
ASSSDRADSGNTIY
>TRBV12-3/TRBV12-4
ASTATGNSYQPQH
>TRBV20-1
SGGRPNQPQH
>TRBV9
ASSPSGSDTGELF
>TRBV4-3
ASSQEEIKYGYT
>TRBV11-3
ASMTWTGLNTGELF
>TRBV28
AGGTKNIQY
>TRBV27
ASSFGQGTYEQY
>TRBV7-9
ASRLLGDEQF
>TRBV2
ASSARRDEDTQY
>TRBV24-1
ATSDSLAGDTDTQY
>TRBV7-2
ASGGTVLDTQY
>TRBV6-2/TRBV6-3
ASSPLGGARNEQF
>TRBV5-1
ASSLALTGKTDTQY
>TRBV20-1
SAFPFTAYEQY
>TRBV12-3/TRBV12-4
ASSLAGQDTDTQY
>TRBV12-3/TRBV12-4
ATSTGTGYNEQF
>TRBV19
ASSPGLAGKAANEQY
>TRBV9
ASSVGAAYEQY
>TRBV12-3/TRBV12-4
ASTMTGVHEQY
>TRBV5-5
ASSSHGKYEQY
>TRBV15
ATSSLEAATF
>TRBV6-5
ASSYKGHGFEGNQPQH
>TRBV7-2
ASSLVASGRLDDTQY